The source of this T cell receptor beta chain is a study of STAT5B mutations in CD4+ large granular lymphocyte leukemia. CDR1 is LGHNT, CDR2 FRNRAP, per germline. The CDR3 totals 19 residues. After removal of 3 bases from V and 5 bases from J, the junction contained 16 bases not matched to a gene. This clone was seen once. Its cognate antigen is unknown. Study conclusions and caveats: 8/27 top patient clones versus 2/35 control clones were TRBV06-family.

Per the original data handling: The detection floor for productive clonotype frequency was 2.59 x 10-5. Data came from immunoSEQ multiplex PCR; TCRdb stores just in-frame clones and leaves some out. V and J calls and clone size are as listed in that table; D and trimming were resolved from the DNA. This table has about 28,000 clones, roughly 75% appearing once. The sequenced sample was CD4+ T cells from blood buffy coats. V and J are TRBV12-5 and TRBJ2-7; 13 positions match TRBD2. The TCR sequence derives from a human donor in good health. CDR3 DNA: TGTGCTAGTGGTTTCCCCAACCGCCGAGGACTAGCGGGAGTCCACGAGCAGTACTTC. As protein: CASGFPNRRGLAGVHEQYF.